This T cell receptor (beta chain) was recovered during a study of T cell responses to AZD1222 COVID-19 vaccine. Repertoires were generated with immunoSEQ multiplex PCR, while TCRdb's copy carries only in-frame clones and drops some. Altogether 200,000 to 250,000 clones are present, about 94% being singletons, with the ten largest covering around 1.7%. General study points: Among the donors, most were white British and more were female, and clonal diversity was possibly underestimated. Only a handful of AZD1222 recipients, about six in all, had baseline seropositivity. Nearly half of spike-specific TCRs reportedly target unmutated variant regions. Spike-specific TCR breadth and depth both grew after two AZD1222 doses.

With 6 bases removed from V and 1 base from J, the gap between germline ends came to 12 bases. The CDR3 length is 14 residues. The germline V gene encodes CDR1 LNHDA and CDR2 SQIVND (reference sequence). As for this clone: Antigen specificity is unknown.

The receptor comes from an adult who received the MenACWY meningococcal vaccine as a control. The sequenced sample was peripheral blood, obtained 28 days after the second dose of the MenACWY control vaccine. The rearrangement uses TRBV19 and TRBJ1-1; tentative D call: TRBD1 (6 bases). The CDR3 DNA sequence: TGTGCCAGTAGCAGAGGACAGCCGAACACTGAAGCTTTCTTT. Protein: CASSRGQPNTEAFF.